Below are 20 T cell receptor beta chains sequenced from a single sample in a study of blood T cells in healthy people across ages. A second PCR, run for roughly 7 to 12 cycles, used a sample-barcoded 5' primer plus a J-beta primer mix. Using its own MiXCR run on the 5' RACE reads, TCRdb lists one record per CDR3 protein. The sample holds 600,000 to 800,000 distinct CDR3 sequences, approximately 21% seen once. The sequenced material came from blood. These receptors were taken from a man in his sixties or seventies in good health.

This clonotype occurred a few times. The chain links TRBV25-1 to TRBJ1-1; D is perhaps TRBD1 (5 bases). V shed 1 base and J shed 6 bases, with 12 bases lying between them. The germline CDR1 and CDR2 sequences are MGHDK and SYGVNS. The CDR3 totals 14 residues. This CDR3 is CASSESLRVSEAFF. The CDR3 nucleotides read TGTGCCAGCAGTGAATCGCTCAGGGTGTCTGAAGCTTTCTTT.

The table lists this clonotype with a few counts. The V and J genes are TRBV10-3 and TRBJ2-5, with D unclear. Trimming took off 7 bases at V and 14 bases at J, with 17 bases between the two ends. CDR1 and CDR2 from the germline V gene are ENHRY and SYGVKD. The CDR3 extends over 11 amino acids. Here the CDR3 reads CAIKPNRTLYF. The CDR3 bases are TGTGCCATCAAACCAAATAGGACCTTATACTTC.

V and J are TRBV2 and TRBJ1-1; 10 nucleotides match TRBD1. V lost 1 base, J lost 9 bases, and 5 bases stayed unmatched. CDR3 size: 14 residues. CDR1 is SNHLY and CDR2 is FYNNEI in the germline V gene. In nucleotides, the CDR3 is TGTGCCAGCAGTGAAGGGTCGGGACAGGGGAAAGCTTTCTTT. Its protein is CASSEGSGQGKAFF.

The rearrangement links TRBV27 to TRBJ2-5; D might be TRBD2 (5 bases). V was pared by 5 bases and J by 2 bases, with 18 bases between. The CDR3 sequence is 16 residues long. Per germline, CDR1 MNHEY and CDR2 SMNVEV (reference sequence). The CDR3 coding sequence is TGTGCCAGCAGTCCCTCGTGGGGAGTCGTTCAAGAGACCCAGTACTTC. This sequence encodes CASSPSWGVVQETQYF.

V is TRBV6-6 and J is TRBJ2-5; no clear D. The closer fit of TRBJ2-7 to the DNA end suggests the J call may be wrong. The CDR3 runs 15 residues. CDR1 MNHNY and CDR2 SVGAGI come from the germline V gene (reference sequence). The CDR3: CASSDRQLRDYEQYF. CDR3 in DNA: TGTGCCAGCAGTGACCGGCAGCTTAGAGACTACGAGCAGTACTTC.

This clonotype was detected only a few times. The chain recombines TRBV29-1 with TRBJ1-1; a weak D match, TRBD1 (5 bases). This CDR3 is 12 amino acids long. The germline gives CDR1 SQVTM, CDR2 ANQGSEA. V lost 7 bases and J lost 4, with 13 bases in between. Written as DNA, the CDR3 is TGCAGCGCCGGACACGCCGCCACTGAAGCTTTCTTT. It codes for CSAGHAATEAFF.

The V gene is TRBV29-1, the J gene TRBJ2-2; D is unresolved. From germline, CDR1 is SQVTM and CDR2 ANQGSEA. Trimming took off 6 bases at V and 6 bases at J, with 17 bases between the two ends. The CDR3 extends over 14 amino acids. CDR3 in DNA: TGCAGCGTAGCCGGGTTGCGGACCCCCGGGGAGCTGTTTTTT. It specifies CSVAGLRTPGELFF.

This chain joins TRBV5-1 and TRBJ2-5, with D unresolved. Matching the DNA end better, TRBJ2-7 makes the J call doubtful. The germline V gene has CDR1 SGHRS and CDR2 YFSETQ. This CDR3 region has 13 residues. The CDR3: CASSLGGTAEQYF. The CDR3 region has the DNA TGCGCCAGCAGCTTGGGGGGAACAGCCGAGCAGTACTTC.

This chain connects TRBV28 to TRBJ2-2; D not certain. Germline V CDR1 and CDR2: MDHEN, SYDVKM. Trimming took off 6 bases at V and 2 bases at J, with 10 bases between the two ends. The CDR3 sequence is 14 residues long. The CDR3 reads CASRGRTNTGELFF. As DNA, the CDR3 is TGTGCCAGCAGAGGACGCACAAACACCGGGGAGCTGTTTTTT. Using reference TRBV28 and TRBJ2-2 for the parts outside the CDR3, the full variable domain is DVKVTQSSRYLVKRTGEKVFLECVQDMDHENMFWYRQDPGLGLRLIYFSYDVKMKEKGDIPEGYSVSREKKERFSLILESASTNQTSMYLCASRGRTNTGELFFGEGSRLTVL.

This clonotype was detected only a few times. The chain is built from TRBV5-1 and TRBJ2-1; TRBD2 might be the D (5 bases). This CDR3 is 16 amino acids long. V lost 0 bases and J lost 4, with 14 bases in between. CDR1 is SGHRS, CDR2 YFSETQ, per germline. The CDR3 DNA follows: TGCGCCAGCAGCTTGGCCCCGGGTTCGGGATACAATGAGCAGTTCTTC. This codes for CASSLAPGSGYNEQFF.

Worth noting for this clonotype: The CDR3 carries no conserved terminal phenylalanine or tryptophan, so it likely arises from a read error. The V call is TRBV12-3 or TRBV12-4, the J call TRBJ2-3; no definite D call. Trimming stripped 2 bases from V and 5 bases from J, with 11 bases between. CDR3 size: 14 residues. The CDR3 sequence: CASSLIAVGDTQYI. As DNA, the CDR3 is TGTGCCAGCAGTTTAATCGCTGTTGGAGATACGCAGTATATT.

This chain connects TRBV7-9 to TRBJ2-7; no definite D call. The CDR3 has 13 amino acids. Trimming removed 5 bases from V and 0 bases from J, with 8 bases in between. CDR1 SEHNR and CDR2 FQNEAQ come from the germline V gene (reference sequence). This CDR3 reads CASSLQYSYEQYF. CDR3 DNA: TGTGCCAGCAGCCTACAATACTCCTACGAGCAGTACTTC.

The chain has TRBV2 and TRBJ2-3, with D unclear. Trimming shortened V by 9 bases and J by 1 base, and 14 bases separated the two germline ends. The CDR3 totals 14 residues. The germline gives CDR1 SNHLY, CDR2 FYNNEI. DNA for the CDR3: TGTGCCAGGGGAACGTCGAAGGGCACAGATACGCAGTATTTT. It specifies CARGTSKGTDTQYF.

This clonotype was seen more than once but under ten times. The gene calls are TRBV6-2 or TRBV6-3 and TRBJ1-1; D gene unclear. V was trimmed by 6 bases and J by 6 bases, leaving 14 bases between them. CDR1 and CDR2 from the germline V gene are MNHEY and SVGEGT. The length of the CDR3 is 13 residues. The DNA for the CDR3 is TGTGCCAGCAGGGTTGTAAGGATCCCTGAAGCTTTCTTT. Protein sequence: CASRVVRIPEAFF.

In its sample, this clonotype was seen once. J is TRBJ1-1 and V is TRBV12-3 or TRBV12-4; 7 bases agree with TRBD1. The CDR3 loop spans 13 amino acids. Trimming at V came to 1 base and at J to 4 bases, leaving 0 bases not matched to a gene. The CDR3 spells CASSLGDSTEAFF. In DNA form, the CDR3 reads TGTGCCAGCAGTTTAGGGGACAGCACTGAAGCTTTCTTT.

This clonotype has at least ten counts. The chain is built from TRBV29-1 and TRBJ2-5; the match to TRBD1 covers 7 bases. Looked up from germline, CDR1 is SQVTM and CDR2 is ANQGSEA. CDR3 length: 13 amino acids. With V trimmed by 6 bases and J by 2 bases, 6 bases remained unmatched. The CDR3 loop reads CSVGQNLQETQYF. CDR3 coding DNA: TGCAGCGTGGGACAGAACTTGCAAGAGACCCAGTACTTC.

The chain combines TRBV7-2 with TRBJ2-3; D possibly uses TRBD1 or TRBD2 (5 bases each). With 0 bases removed from V and 3 bases from J, the gap between germline ends came to 13 bases. This CDR3 has 16 residues. In germline, CDR1 is SGHTA, CDR2 FQGNSA. Written as DNA, the CDR3 is TGTGCCAGCAGCTTAGCCCCCCAGGGCGGGACAGATACGCAGTATTTT. It is translated as CASSLAPQGGTDTQYF.

This clonotype was picked up a small number of times. The chain joins TRBV5-1 to TRBJ1-1, with D unclear. This CDR3 comprises 13 residues. Germline-derived CDR1 and CDR2 are SGHRS and YFSETQ. Trimming pared 4 bases from V and 1 base from J, leaving 8 bases between. The CDR3: CASSKTPNTEAFF. The DNA for the CDR3 is TGCGCCAGCAGCAAAACACCGAACACTGAAGCTTTCTTT.

The rearrangement links TRBV7-2 to TRBJ2-4, with D perhaps TRBD2 (6 bases). CDR1 and CDR2 from the germline V gene are SGHTA and FQGNSA. Trimming took 5 bases from V and 8 from J, leaving 22 bases between them. This CDR3 region has 16 residues. The CDR3 reads CASSGDRETGSYIQYF. The CDR3 DNA sequence: TGTGCCAGCAGCGGAGACCGGGAGACGGGGTCCTACATTCAGTACTTC.

The chain couples TRBV7-6 to TRBJ2-1, with 7 nucleotides matching TRBD2. The J call is uncertain, as TRBJ2-5 better fits the DNA end. Germline V gene lookup returns CDR1 SGHVS and CDR2 FNYEAQ. This CDR3 has 17 residues. The CDR3 DNA is TGTGCCAGCAGCTTATCAGGGAGGGCCGATTCGCGAGAGACCCAGTACTTC. It is translated as CASSLSGRADSRETQYF.